These 32 T cell receptor beta chains were sequenced from one sample in a study of molecular identifiers for immune sequencing clone quantification. One entry per CDR3 protein results from TCRdb running MiXCR on the PCR reads. This table has about 510,000 distinct CDR3 sequences, around 23% appearing once. Sequencing was carried out using naive CD8+ T cells from blood, with Jurkat cell RNA spiked in. Subset reported: FACS-sorted CD8+CD4-CCR7+CD45RA+ naive T cells. The origin of the receptors is a human donor in good health. Some libraries in this study had Jurkat cell RNA spiked in.

This chain uses TRBV12-3 or TRBV12-4 with TRBJ1-2; D is undetermined. Trimming pared 5 bases from V and 1 base from J, leaving 8 bases between. The CDR3 has 13 residues. Here the CDR3 DNA reads TGTGCCAGCAGTCATGTCTTTAACTATGGCTACACCTTC. This gives the protein CASSHVFNYGYTF.

This chain uses TRBV4-3 with TRBJ1-5; TRBD1 is a possible D gene (5 bases). Germline CDR1 reads LGHNA; CDR2 reads YSLEER. CDR3 size: 14 residues. With 1 base removed from V and 7 bases from J, the gap between germline ends came to 11 bases. The CDR3 nucleotides read TGCGCCAGCAGCCAAGCTGGGGGGTGGCAGCCCCAGCATTTT. Translating it yields CASSQAGGWQPQHF.

The chain has TRBV27 and TRBJ1-6; no clear D gene. CDR3 size: 16 residues. Between the trimmed V and J ends, which lost 2 bases and 4 bases, there was a span of 12 bases. Germline V gene lookup returns CDR1 MNHEY and CDR2 SMNVEV (reference sequence). The CDR3 DNA is TGTGCCAGCAGTTTAATCGATAGTCTTTATAATTCACCCCTCCACTTT. Protein product: CASSLIDSLYNSPLHF.

The table lists this clonotype with a few counts. CDR3 amino acids: CASSLPGTRLAYNEQFF. The DNA of the CDR3 is TGTGCCAGCTCACTGCCCGGGACTCGGCTGGCCTACAATGAGCAGTTCTTC. This sequence joins TRBV18 and TRBJ2-1; D might be TRBD2 (6 bases). Germline values: CDR1 KGHSH, CDR2 LQKENI. The CDR3 runs to 17 residues. V was clipped by 4 bases and J by 2 bases, with 18 bases between them.

This chain connects TRBV3-1 to TRBJ2-7; no reliable D call. Germline lookup yields CDR1 LGHDT and CDR2 YNNKEL (reference sequence). The CDR3 runs 10 residues. The V gene lost 7 bases and the J gene lost 10 bases, with 11 bases spanning the gap. The CDR3 is CASTRRLQYF. The CDR3 region has the DNA TGTGCCAGCACGCGGCGATTACAGTACTTC.

The chain recombines TRBV3-1 with TRBJ2-3, with 16 nucleotides matching TRBD2. Germline CDR1 LGHDT, CDR2 YNNKEL (reference sequence). V lost 1 base, J lost 4 bases, and 11 bases stayed unmatched. The CDR3 length is 20 residues. This CDR3 reads CASSQGWSGTSGRAPDTQYF. The CDR3 DNA sequence: TGTGCCAGCAGCCAAGGGTGGTCGGGGACTAGCGGGAGGGCTCCAGATACGCAGTATTTT.

This chain connects TRBV7-6 to TRBJ2-1, with D uncertain. The CDR3 length is 16 residues. Trimming cost V 4 bases and J 1 base, with 14 bases left between them. CDR1 is SGHVS and CDR2 is FNYEAQ in the germline V gene. In DNA, the CDR3 is TGTGCCAGCAGCTCAGACCTGGACGGGTCCTACAATGAGCAGTTCTTC. It is translated as CASSSDLDGSYNEQFF.

As concerns this clonotype: The missing conserved phenylalanine or tryptophan at the end of this CDR3 makes a read error likely. V is TRBV12-5 and J is TRBJ2-5; TRBD1 aligns across 12 bases. The V and J ends lost 2 bases and 5 bases, in that order; junction bases with no gene match: 9. In germline, CDR1 is LGHNT, CDR2 FRNRAP. This CDR3 contains 17 residues. This chain's CDR3 is CASGLYPGQGASETQYL. In nucleotides, the CDR3 is TGTGCTAGTGGTTTGTACCCGGGACAGGGGGCGTCGGAGACCCAGTACCTC.

This clonotype has a handful of counts. The chain couples TRBV18 to TRBJ2-7, with a possible D match to TRBD1 (6 bases). Trimming took 5 bases from V and 2 from J, leaving 16 bases between them. The germline V gene encodes CDR1 KGHSH and CDR2 LQKENI. The CDR3 is 15 amino acids. The CDR3 reads CASSGTGNLTYEQYF. As DNA, the CDR3 is TGTGCCAGCTCAGGTACAGGGAACTTAACCTACGAGCAGTACTTC.

V gene TRBV4-1 combines with J gene TRBJ1-3, with D possibly TRBD1 on 5 matching bases. The CDR3 sequence is 14 residues long. Germline V gene sequence: CDR1 MGHRA, CDR2 YSYEKL. V lost 10 bases to trimming and J lost 0 bases, with 13 bases between them. In DNA, the CDR3 is TGCGCCACCTCAGGGCCCGACTCTGGAAACACCATATATTTT. It translates to CATSGPDSGNTIYF.

Regarding this clonotype: Being one base from a much bigger clone, this may be a read error. CDR3 loop: CASSFRPEQYF. The CDR3 nucleotides are TGCGCCAGCAGCTTTCGTCCCGAGCAGTACTTC. The genes are TRBV5-1 and TRBJ2-7; D is unresolved. CDR3 length: 11 residues. Germline CDR1 is SGHRS and CDR2 is YFSETQ. V lost 2 bases to trimming and J lost 6 bases, with 6 bases between them.

The genes are TRBV7-6 and TRBJ1-5; D may be TRBD1 (6 bases). Trimming stripped 6 bases from V and 4 bases from J, with 16 bases between. CDR3 size: 15 residues. Germline V gene data show CDR1 as SGHVS and CDR2 as FNYEAQ. The CDR3 DNA sequence: TGTGCCAGCAGTAAAACAGGGCTAGGTAATCAGCCCCAGCATTTT. It yields the protein CASSKTGLGNQPQHF.

This clonotype showed up just a few times. V gene TRBV5-6 combines with J gene TRBJ2-1; 10 bases agree with TRBD1. V shed 1 base and J 2 bases; nucleotides not matched to a gene: 9. Germline-derived CDR1 and CDR2 are SGHDT and YYEEEE. The CDR3 runs to 18 residues. The DNA of the CDR3 is TGTGCCAGCAGCTTGAAGACAGGGGGCGTTCCCCCCTACAATGAGCAGTTCTTC. Encoded protein: CASSLKTGGVPPYNEQFF.

This clonotype was seen many times. V is TRBV27 and J is TRBJ1-5, with D unclear. This CDR3 has 13 residues. The V and J ends lost 4 bases and 4 bases respectively, with 8 bases between them. Germline V CDR1 and CDR2: MNHEY, SMNVEV (reference sequence). The CDR3 DNA sequence: TGTGCCAGCAGTTCCCACCCAAATCAGCCCCAGCATTTT. Its translation is CASSSHPNQPQHF.

The chain has TRBV27 and TRBJ2-7; no clear D gene. The V and J ends lost 0 bases and 3 bases respectively, with 6 bases between them. There are 13 residues in the CDR3. Germline V gene sequence: CDR1 MNHEY, CDR2 SMNVEV (reference sequence). CDR3 in amino acids: CASSLSPNYEQYF. CDR3 DNA sequence: TGTGCCAGCAGTTTATCTCCGAACTACGAGCAGTACTTC.

Concerning this clonotype itself: One end of the junction does not line up with germline, which may come from a read error. The chain uses TRBV13 and TRBJ2-3; TRBD1 matches 8 bases. The length of the CDR3 is 16 residues. Germline-derived CDR1 and CDR2 are PRHDT and FYEKMQ (reference sequence). CDR3 nucleotide sequence: TGTGCCAACAGCTTAGTCGGACAGGGAGGTGAAGATACGCGGTATTTT. Translating it yields CANSLVGQGGEDTRYF.

This clonotype was observed at least ten times. V and J are TRBV30 and TRBJ2-3, with 10 bases identical to TRBD2. CDR1 and CDR2 from the germline V gene are GTSNPN and SVGIG (reference sequence). V dropped 0 bases and J dropped 5; count of bases not matched to a gene: 8. The CDR3 is 16 residues long. CDR3 in amino acids: CAWSVGAGGSGDTQYF. The CDR3 nucleotides are TGTGCCTGGAGTGTTGGAGCGGGGGGGTCGGGAGATACGCAGTATTTT.

This clonotype occurred many times. This chain connects TRBV12-3 or TRBV12-4 to TRBJ2-5; TRBD2 matches at 15 bases. The V segment lost 6 bases and the J segment 2 bases; nucleotides outside the gene matches: 7. CDR3 length: 17 residues. The CDR3 DNA reads as TGTGCCAGCAGGAGGACTAGCGGGGGGGCCTGGCAAGAGACCCAGTACTTC. It specifies CASRRTSGGAWQETQYF.

The chain combines TRBV5-6 with TRBJ1-2; possible D gene TRBD1, 5 bases. Looked up from germline, CDR1 is SGHDT and CDR2 is YYEEEE. The CDR3 runs to 14 residues. V was shortened by 2 bases and J by 5 bases, with 13 bases between the two germline ends. CDR3 loop: CASSLLSTAYGYTF. The CDR3 DNA reads as TGTGCCAGCAGCTTACTGTCGACAGCTTATGGCTACACCTTC.

The chain is built from TRBV24-1 and TRBJ2-4; D remains unclear. The germline V gene has CDR1 KGHDR and CDR2 SFDVKD. The CDR3 is 11 amino acids. The V gene lost 0 bases and the J gene lost 8 bases, with 1 base spanning the gap. CDR3 DNA: TGTGCCACCAGTGATTTGTACATTCAGTACTTC. This encodes CATSDLYIQYF.

This clonotype showed up many times. The V call is TRBV28, the J call TRBJ1-5; 8 bases agree with TRBD1. The CDR3 sequence is 15 residues long. V lost 3 bases, J lost 3 bases, and 4 bases stayed unmatched. Germline CDR1 is MDHEN and CDR2 is SYDVKM. The CDR3 protein is CASSFRQGPNQPQHF. CDR3 coding DNA: TGTGCCAGCAGTTTCCGACAGGGGCCCAATCAGCCCCAGCATTTT.

This clonotype was seen at least ten times. This chain connects TRBV9 to TRBJ1-1, with a possible D match to TRBD1 (6 bases). The CDR3 contains 15 residues. Germline values: CDR1 SGDLS, CDR2 YYNGEE. V was trimmed by 5 bases and J by 2 bases, leaving 16 bases between them. This CDR3 is CASSKEGGVNTEAFF. The CDR3 DNA sequence: TGTGCCAGCAGTAAGGAAGGGGGTGTCAACACTGAAGCTTTCTTT. Together with reference TRBV9 and TRBJ1-1, the CDR3 gives the full variable domain: DSGVTQTPKHLITATGQRVTLRCSPRSGDLSVYWYQQSLDQGLQFLIQYYNGEERAKGNILERFSAQQFPDLHSELNLSSLELGDSALYFCASSKEGGVNTEAFFGQGTRLTVV.

This clonotype was recorded at least ten times. V gene TRBV6-5 combines with J gene TRBJ2-5; D may be TRBD1 (6 bases). The CDR3 sequence is 13 residues long. CDR1 is MNHEY, CDR2 SVGAGI, per germline. Trimming took off 6 bases at V and 1 base at J, with 9 bases between the two ends. CDR3: CASSRTVQETQYF. The CDR3 DNA follows: TGTGCCAGCAGCCGGACAGTCCAAGAGACCCAGTACTTC.

The chain uses TRBV5-1 and TRBJ2-7; TRBD1 aligns across 7 bases. Per the germline V gene, CDR1 is SGHRS and CDR2 is YFSETQ. CDR3 length: 15 amino acids. Trimming took 4 bases from V and 4 from J; bases not matched to a gene: 11. The CDR3 reads CASSPTPGQPYEQYF. The CDR3 DNA reads as TGCGCCAGCAGCCCAACACCGGGACAGCCTTACGAGCAGTACTTC.

This clonotype was counted ten times or more. The chain is built from TRBV28 and TRBJ2-2; 7 positions agree with TRBD2. This CDR3 spans 14 amino acids. Germline V gene sequence: CDR1 MDHEN, CDR2 SYDVKM. The trim removed 8 bases at V and 2 bases at J, leaving 5 bases unmatched. The CDR3 region is CASSGLINTGELFF. The CDR3 DNA follows: TGTGCCAGCTCGGGACTAATAAACACCGGGGAGCTGTTTTTT. Full variable domain (rest looked up from reference TRBV28 and TRBJ2-2): DVKVTQSSRYLVKRTGEKVFLECVQDMDHENMFWYRQDPGLGLRLIYFSYDVKMKEKGDIPEGYSVSREKKERFSLILESASTNQTSMYLCASSGLINTGELFFGEGSRLTVL.

About this clonotype itself: A much larger clonotype is one base distant, so this may be a read error. J is TRBJ2-7 and V is TRBV5-1; D ambiguous. CDR3 length equals 16 residues. Trimming stripped 2 bases from V and 2 bases from J, with 17 bases between. CDR1 SGHRS and CDR2 YFSETQ come from the germline V gene. The CDR3 is CASSFESTASPYEQYF. As DNA, the CDR3 is TGCGCCAGCAGCTTTGAATCAACAGCGAGCCCCTACGAGCAGTACTTC.

Note on this clonotype: A much larger clonotype is one base distant, so this may be a read error. The rearrangement joins TRBV6-2 or TRBV6-3 to TRBJ2-7; D tentatively reads TRBD1 or TRBD2 (5 bases each). Germline V gene lookup returns CDR1 MNHEY and CDR2 SVGEGT. This CDR3 is 16 amino acids long. The germline V and J ends were trimmed by 6 bases and 2 bases, with 20 bases remaining between them. The CDR3 DNA is TGTGCCAGCAGCCCCCCCACGGGACGGGAAGCCTACGAGCAGTACTTC. Protein: CASSPPTGREAYEQYF.

There are many counts of this clonotype. The chain couples TRBV4-2 to TRBJ2-7; tentatively, D is TRBD1 (6 bases). V lost 3 bases and J 6 bases, leaving 21 bases between the germline ends. This CDR3 is built from 16 residues. Per the germline V gene, CDR1 is LGHNA and CDR2 is YNFKEQ. CDR3 DNA: TGTGCCAGCAGCCAGAAGACAGGTACTGCGTCTTTCGAGCAGTACTTC. It translates to CASSQKTGTASFEQYF.

This clonotype was counted once. Possible read error: a much larger clone is one base away. This CDR3 is CASSQVYTDPTDTQYF. In nucleotides, the CDR3 is TGCGCCAGCAGCCAAGTTTACACGGACCCGACAGATACGCAGTATTTT. The rearrangement links TRBV4-3 to TRBJ2-3; D unclear. The V gene lost 1 base and the J gene lost 3 bases, with 14 bases spanning the gap. Looked up from germline, CDR1 is LGHNA and CDR2 is YSLEER. CDR3 length: 16 residues.

This clonotype was observed many times. This chain uses TRBV28 with TRBJ2-5; D may be TRBD2 (6 bases). Germline CDR1 and CDR2: MDHEN and SYDVKM. V was cut by 7 bases and J by 4 bases, with 16 bases left in between. The length of the CDR3 is 14 residues. The CDR3 loop reads CASTTMEGRETQYF. CDR3 DNA: TGTGCCAGCACCACTATGGAGGGAAGAGAGACCCAGTACTTC.

A few counts support this clonotype. This rearrangement joins TRBV2 to TRBJ1-5; 8 nucleotides agree with TRBD1. CDR1 is SNHLY and CDR2 is FYNNEI in the germline V gene. Trimming at V came to 3 bases and at J to 7 bases, leaving 2 bases not matched to a gene. The length of the CDR3 is 13 residues. CDR3 sequence (DNA): TGTGCCAGCAGTGAGGGGACAGGCCAGCCCCAGCATTTT. It codes for CASSEGTGQPQHF.

A word on this clonotype: Given a much more abundant clone one base away, this may be a read error. The missing conserved phenylalanine or tryptophan at the end of this CDR3 makes a read error likely. CDR3 loop: CASSLVPGTENTEAFL. The CDR3 coding sequence is TGTGCCAGCAGCTTGGTTCCCGGGACAGAGAACACTGAAGCTTTCCTT. This sequence joins TRBV5-5 and TRBJ1-1, with 7 bases identical to TRBD1. CDR1 is SGHKS, CDR2 YYEKEE, per germline (reference sequence). The V segment lost 0 bases and the J segment 1 base; nucleotides outside the gene matches: 6. The CDR3 is 16 residues long.